This T cell receptor (beta chain) was recovered during a study of cytomegalovirus exposure and HLA in healthy donors. Study-wide background: Early on, a data release was issued that held approximately 92 million unique TCRs from HLA-typed donors.

Findings and caveats of the study: Presence/absence analyses assumed roughly uniform sequencing depth across donors, which may not hold. Earlier analysis yielded a pattern in which most TCR beta V segments were productive about 90% or about 30% of the time. Follow-up analysis later connected one missense variant in DCLRE1C with trimming of TCR beta V- and J-genes.

Researchers ran the PCR with 60 Vbeta and 13 Jbeta primers. Data came from immunoSEQ multiplex PCR; TCRdb stores just in-frame clones and leaves some out. The table lists 40,000 to 60,000 clones, with roughly 26% in the top ten. About this clone: No antigen is known for it.

V was shortened by 1 base and J by 5 bases, with 16 bases between the two germline ends. The CDR3 totals 17 residues. Germline V gene lookup returns CDR1 SGHRS and CDR2 YFSETQ. The clonotype originates from a man aged 40-50 years in good health and CMV-seropositive. The sample consisted of PBMCs. The rearrangement uses TRBV5-1 and TRBJ2-6; possibly TRBD1 for D (5 bases). Here the CDR3 DNA reads TGCGCCAGCAGCTTGAATGGACAAGGACCCCGGGCCAACGTCCTGACTTTC. Its protein is CASSLNGQGPRANVLTF. The variable domain in full, with the rest retrieved from reference TRBV5-1 and TRBJ2-6, is KAGVTQTPRYLIKTRGQQVTLSCSPISGHRSVSWYQQTPGQGLQFLFEYFSETQRNKGNFPGRFSGRQFSNSRSEMNVSTLELGDSALYLCASSLNGQGPRANVLTFGAGSRLTVL.